This passage covers 13 T cell receptor beta chains from one sample sequenced in a study of blood T cell repertoires in COVID-19. TCRdb keeps only in-frame clones here, not all; method: immunoSEQ multiplex PCR. The sample carries 350,000 to 450,000 clones, about 85% recorded once. Sequenced material: peripheral blood. The receptors were sampled from a woman aged 18-29 years with acute or convalescent COVID-19.

The V call is TRBV19, the J call TRBJ2-1, with 12 bases fitting TRBD2. Trimming removed 9 bases from V and 9 bases from J; junction bases left unmatched: 12. Germline CDR1 reads LNHDA; CDR2 reads SQIVND (reference sequence). This CDR3 is 15 amino acids long. The CDR3 loop is CASRLRLAGVGEQFF. The CDR3 bases are TGTGCCAGCCGACTGAGACTAGCGGGAGTGGGTGAGCAGTTCTTC.

DNA for the CDR3: TGCAGCGTTGGCGGGGGAGTGGGCGACAGCTCTTACAATGAGCAGTTCTTC. Translation gives CSVGGGVGDSSYNEQFF. V usage is TRBV29-1 and J usage is TRBJ2-1; 7 bases match TRBD2. Germline V gene data show CDR1 as SQVTM and CDR2 as ANQGSEA. With 4 bases clipped from V and 4 bases from J, the junction kept 16 bases outside the gene matches. The length of the CDR3 is 17 residues.

The CDR3 DNA reads TGTGCCAGCAGCTCCCCGGGGACAGGGGGCTCGAATGAAAAACTGTTTTTT. This gives the protein CASSSPGTGGSNEKLFF. The chain employs TRBV7-2 and TRBJ1-4; 12 positions agree with TRBD1. CDR1 and CDR2 (germline): SGHTA, FQGNSA. The J segment lost 5 bases and the V segment lost 4 bases, leaving 8 bases of the junction unmatched. The CDR3 has 17 residues.

The V call is TRBV7-8, the J call TRBJ2-5, with D possibly TRBD2 on 5 matching bases. Germline V gene sequence: CDR1 SGHVS, CDR2 FQNEAQ. V gave up 5 bases and J gave up 3 bases, with 13 bases separating them. The CDR3 is 14 amino acids. For the CDR3, the DNA is TGTGCCAGCAGCCCCCTGCGGGCCGAAGAGACCCAGTACTTC. Translated, it gives CASSPLRAEETQYF.

V usage is TRBV5-1 and J usage is TRBJ2-3; 8 positions match TRBD1. The V gene's germline CDR1 is SGHRS and CDR2 YFSETQ. Unmatched junction bases numbered 4, after V lost 5 bases and J lost 2 bases. The CDR3 is 14 residues long. CDR3 amino acids: CASSTGGNTDTQYF. The DNA for the CDR3 is TGCGCCAGCAGTACAGGGGGGAACACAGATACGCAGTATTTT.

The chain employs TRBV9 and TRBJ2-7; possibly TRBD1 for D (6 bases). This CDR3 contains 13 residues. The V end lost 4 bases, the J end lost 4 bases, and 12 bases lay between the germline ends. The germline CDR1 and CDR2 sequences are SGDLS and YYNGEE. The chain's CDR3 is CASSPQGGYEQYF. The CDR3 DNA reads TGTGCCAGCAGCCCCCAAGGGGGTTACGAGCAGTACTTC. Supplemented by reference TRBV9 and TRBJ2-7, the full variable domain reads DSGVTQTPKHLITATGQRVTLRCSPRSGDLSVYWYQQSLDQGLQFLIQYYNGEERAKGNILERFSAQQFPDLHSELNLSSLELGDSALYFCASSPQGGYEQYFGPGTRLTVT.

This clone was counted a single time. This rearrangement joins TRBV5-6 to TRBJ2-3, with 11 bases identical to TRBD2. This CDR3 has 16 residues. CDR1 is SGHDT and CDR2 is YYEEEE in the germline V gene. The V segment lost 4 bases and the J segment 0 bases; nucleotides outside the gene matches: 4. This chain's CDR3 is CASSTGLAESTDTQYF. CDR3 sequence (DNA): TGTGCCAGCAGCACGGGACTAGCGGAGAGCACAGATACGCAGTATTTT.

The chain carries TRBV6-5 and TRBJ2-7, with D possibly being TRBD1 (7 bases). The CDR3 has 16 residues. The germline V gene has CDR1 MNHEY and CDR2 SVGAGI. Trimming left V 0 bases short and J 3 bases short, with 15 bases between. The CDR3, as DNA: TGTGCCAGCAGTTACTCGACTAGACAGGGACTCTACGAGCAGTACTTC. This gives the protein CASSYSTRQGLYEQYF.

The chain employs TRBV6-5 and TRBJ2-7, with D unresolved. Trimming took 8 bases from V and 2 from J, leaving 10 bases between them. The CDR3 contains 12 residues. CDR1 is MNHEY and CDR2 is SVGAGI in the germline V gene. CDR3 sequence (DNA): TGTGCCAGCTGGGCCAGTACCTACGAGCAGTACTTC. Residues: CASWASTYEQYF.

The chain uses TRBV30 and TRBJ1-6; D possibly corresponds to TRBD1 (5 bases). The CDR3 covers 13 residues. Trimming left V 2 bases short and J 15 bases short, with 17 bases between. Germline CDR1 and CDR2: GTSNPN and SVGIG (reference sequence). The CDR3: CAWSREGPGRLHF. Here the CDR3 DNA reads TGTGCCTGGAGTAGGGAGGGGCCAGGTCGCCTCCACTTT.

As to this clone: At the DNA level, this CDR3 is encoded by other sequences in the same sample as well. This chain connects TRBV28 to TRBJ1-1, with 7 bases identical to TRBD1. The germline V gene has CDR1 MDHEN and CDR2 SYDVKM. The CDR3 contains 14 residues. V shed 6 bases, J shed 0 bases, and the junction held 4 bases outside the gene matches. This CDR3 reads CASRLGQLNTEAFF. The CDR3 DNA is TGTGCCAGCAGGCTGGGACAGTTGAACACTGAAGCTTTCTTT.

The rearrangement links TRBV5-1 to TRBJ2-5; tentative D call: TRBD1 (6 bases). The V and J ends lost 4 bases and 4 bases respectively, with 17 bases between them. CDR1 is SGHRS and CDR2 is YFSETQ in the germline V gene. The CDR3 consists of 15 residues. The CDR3 DNA follows: TGCGCCAGCAGCCCCACAGGGCTTGACGGAGAGACCCAGTACTTC. Amino acid sequence: CASSPTGLDGETQYF.

This chain links TRBV5-6 with TRBJ2-1; D is possibly TRBD1 (5 bases). The germline V gene has CDR1 SGHDT and CDR2 YYEEEE. CDR3 length: 13 amino acids. V was pared by 0 bases and J by 4 bases, with 5 bases between. In DNA, the CDR3 is TGTGCCAGCAGCTTGGGACAGTACAATGAGCAGTTCTTC. Translated, it gives CASSLGQYNEQFF.